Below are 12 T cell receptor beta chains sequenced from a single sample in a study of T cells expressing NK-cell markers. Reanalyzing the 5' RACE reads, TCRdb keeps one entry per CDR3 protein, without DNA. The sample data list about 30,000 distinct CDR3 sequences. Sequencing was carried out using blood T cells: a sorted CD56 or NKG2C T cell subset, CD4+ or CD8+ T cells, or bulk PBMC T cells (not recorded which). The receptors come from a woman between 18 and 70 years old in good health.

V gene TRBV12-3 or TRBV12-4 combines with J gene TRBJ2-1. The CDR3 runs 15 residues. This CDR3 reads CASSFGLGYYNEQFF.

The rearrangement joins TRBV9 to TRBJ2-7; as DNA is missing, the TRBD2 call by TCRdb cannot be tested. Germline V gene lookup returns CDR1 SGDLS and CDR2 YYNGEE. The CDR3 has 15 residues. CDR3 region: CASSFGQMGGYEQYF.

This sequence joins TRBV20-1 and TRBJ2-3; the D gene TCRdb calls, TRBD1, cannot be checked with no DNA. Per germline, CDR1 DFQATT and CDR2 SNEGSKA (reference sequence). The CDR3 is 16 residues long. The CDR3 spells CSASGAGEWVTDTQYF.

CDR3 residues: CASSLGGRGSTEAFF. This chain uses TRBV5-6 with TRBJ1-1. The CDR3 contains 15 residues. Germline CDR1 reads SGHDT; CDR2 reads YYEEEE.

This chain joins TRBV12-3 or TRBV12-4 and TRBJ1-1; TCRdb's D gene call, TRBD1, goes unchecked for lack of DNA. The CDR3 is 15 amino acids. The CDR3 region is CASSLSGGRGTEAFF.

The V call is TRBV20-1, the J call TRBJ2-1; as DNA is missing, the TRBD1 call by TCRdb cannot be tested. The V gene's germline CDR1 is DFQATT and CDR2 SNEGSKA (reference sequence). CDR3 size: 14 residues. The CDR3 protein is CSATSGTQNNEQFF.

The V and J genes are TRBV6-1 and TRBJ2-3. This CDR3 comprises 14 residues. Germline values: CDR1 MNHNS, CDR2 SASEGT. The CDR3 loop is CATSRGTSTDTQYF.

CDR3 sequence reads: CASSQDETPSSYEQYF. This rearrangement joins TRBV4-1 to TRBJ2-7. Germline V gene sequence: CDR1 MGHRA, CDR2 YSYEKL. This CDR3 has 16 amino acids.

The CDR3 sequence is CSVLDGGFTYGYTF. The J gene is TRBJ1-2, the V gene TRBV29-1. Germline assignment: CDR1 SQVTM and CDR2 ANQGSEA. The CDR3 loop spans 14 amino acids.

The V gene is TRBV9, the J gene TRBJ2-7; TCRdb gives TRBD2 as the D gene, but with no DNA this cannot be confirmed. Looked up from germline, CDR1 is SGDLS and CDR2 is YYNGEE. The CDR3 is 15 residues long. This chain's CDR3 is CASSTGGDQSWEQYF.

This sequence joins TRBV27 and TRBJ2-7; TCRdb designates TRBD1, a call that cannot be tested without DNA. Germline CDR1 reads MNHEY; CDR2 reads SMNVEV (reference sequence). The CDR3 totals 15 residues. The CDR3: CASSLVGSLGYEQYF.

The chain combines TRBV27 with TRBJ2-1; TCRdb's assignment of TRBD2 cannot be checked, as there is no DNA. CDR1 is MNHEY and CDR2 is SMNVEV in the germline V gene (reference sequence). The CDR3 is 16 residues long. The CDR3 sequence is CASKYSGTSTYNEQFF.